The TCR beta chain described here comes from a study of CD8+CD57+ T cells in acquired aplastic anemia. Turning to the study itself: Read counts for CD4+ cells (from healthy donors) averaged approximately 10 million. Overall study results and limits: Significant differences in CD8+ Simpson's diversity were not observed between patients and controls.

V lost 0 bases and J 2 bases, leaving 19 bases between the germline ends. The germline V gene encodes CDR1 MGHDK and CDR2 SYGVNS. The CDR3 runs 18 residues. This clonotype was counted once. Its antigen is as yet unknown. Using genomic DNA as the template, TCR beta VDJ and CDR3 profiling was carried out. TCRdb re-derived calls from the reads in MiXCR, one entry per CDR3 protein. The sample contains about 40,000 distinct CDR3 sequences, 68% of which appear only once. This chain joins TRBV25-1 and TRBJ1-1, with D uncertain. This TCR was sampled from a human donor in good health, serving as a control. Sequenced input: sorted CD4+, CD8+, or CD8+CD57+ T cells (not recorded which) from PBMCs. The DNA for the CDR3 is TGTGCCAGCAGTGAATACCAAACGAGCGGACGGATAAACACTGAAGCTTTCTTT. Translating gives CASSEYQTSGRINTEAFF.